The clone carrying this TCR beta chain appeared a few times. TCRdb recomputed calls from the RT-PCR reads with MiXCR, one row per CDR3 protein. The repertoire holds about 700,000 distinct CDR3 sequences, 13% to 15% seen once, with 3.6% in the top ten. The germline gives CDR1 DFQATT, CDR2 SNEGSKA (reference sequence). The CDR3 length is 16 residues. V lost 3 bases and J lost 4; bases outside the gene matches: 9. The TCR originated in a female donor in good health, serving as a healthy control. This sequence joins TRBV20-1 and TRBJ2-5, with TRBD2 matching 12 bases. Material for sequencing was memory CD4+ T cells from blood. CDR3 sequence reads: CSARTSGSDSRETQYF. DNA of the CDR3: TGCAGTGCTAGGACTAGCGGGAGTGATTCTCGAGAGACCCAGTACTTC.